One and the same sample provided the 15 T cell receptor beta chains below, sequenced in a study of response to subunit inactivated influenza vaccine. TCRdb passed the RT-PCR reads through MiXCR, listing each CDR3 protein once. The sample has 500,000 to 600,000 distinct CDR3 sequences, about 15% seen once. This specimen was CD4+ T cells sorted from PBMCs, taken around 25 months after vaccination. Receptor source: a man in his fifties or sixties who received an inactivated influenza vaccine.

This clonotype came up a few times. The J gene is TRBJ2-5, the V gene TRBV29-1; TRBD1 might be the D (5 bases). This CDR3 comprises 15 residues. The V and J ends lost 7 bases and 0 bases respectively, with 18 bases between them. Per germline, CDR1 SQVTM and CDR2 ANQGSEA. CDR3 in DNA: TGCAGCGCGGCGGCAGGGAACATAGACCAAGAGACCCAGTACTTC. Translating gives CSAAAGNIDQETQYF.

This sequence joins TRBV5-1 and TRBJ2-5; D unclear. Germline lookup yields CDR1 SGHRS and CDR2 YFSETQ. The CDR3 has 14 residues. The V and J ends lost 1 base and 2 bases respectively, with 9 bases between them. In nucleotides, the CDR3 is TGCGCCAGCAGCTTGATGCCCACTCAAGAGACCCAGTACTTC. It is translated as CASSLMPTQETQYF.

V gene TRBV6-1 combines with J gene TRBJ2-3, with 10 positions matching TRBD1. The CDR3 covers 18 residues. J was trimmed by 1 base and V by 6 bases; bases with no gene match: 13. Germline-derived CDR1 and CDR2 are MNHNS and SASEGT. Here the CDR3 DNA reads TGTGCCAGCAGCCCCGGGACAGGGGTGTTGTTGGGCACAGATACGCAGTATTTT. Amino acid sequence: CASSPGTGVLLGTDTQYF.

This clonotype appeared a few times. This chain connects TRBV4-1 to TRBJ2-2; perhaps TRBD1 as D (6 bases). CDR3 size: 16 residues. V dropped 2 bases and J dropped 3 bases, with 13 bases sitting between them. The germline V gene encodes CDR1 MGHRA and CDR2 YSYEKL. The CDR3 is CASSQTGTRYTGELFF. CDR3 bases: TGCGCCAGCAGCCAAACCGGGACACGATACACCGGGGAGCTGTTTTTT.

The chain couples TRBV14 to TRBJ2-1; TRBD2 aligns across 10 bases. CDR1 and CDR2 (germline): SGHDN, FVKESK. J was trimmed by 8 bases and V by 4 bases; bases with no gene match: 8. The length of the CDR3 is 15 residues. The CDR3 nucleotides are TGTGCCAGCAGCCTGTCTAGCGGGAGTGGGTATGAGCAGTTCTTC. Its translation is CASSLSSGSGYEQFF.

This rearrangement joins TRBV4-3 to TRBJ2-7; either TRBD1 or TRBD2 may supply D (5 bases each). CDR3 length: 15 amino acids. The germline V gene has CDR1 LGHNA and CDR2 YSLEER. V lost 1 base, J lost 2 bases, and 12 bases lay in between. The CDR3 region has the DNA TGCGCCAGCAGCCAAGCTTTAAGGGGACCCTACGAGCAGTACTTC. This gives the protein CASSQALRGPYEQYF.

V usage is TRBV20-1 and J usage is TRBJ1-3; D is ambiguous. The CDR3 runs to 13 residues. The ends were cut back, 5 bases at V and 2 bases at J, with 10 bases in the middle. Germline CDR1 reads DFQATT; CDR2 reads SNEGSKA (reference sequence). In DNA, the CDR3 is TGCAGTGCTGCCAGCGGGGCTGGAAACACCATATATTTT. Translation gives CSAASGAGNTIYF.

The chain uses TRBV20-1 and TRBJ1-3; 11 positions agree with TRBD1. J lost 3 bases, V lost 2 bases, and 9 bases had no gene match. Germline V gene sequence: CDR1 DFQATT, CDR2 SNEGSKA (reference sequence). This CDR3 spans 17 amino acids. CDR3 amino acids: CSARTSGQGAYGNTIYF. The CDR3 nucleotides are TGCAGTGCTAGAACATCCGGACAGGGGGCTTATGGAAACACCATATATTTT.

This clonotype was seen a handful of times. This chain connects TRBV4-2 to TRBJ2-7; 11 nucleotides align to TRBD2. The junction had 15 bases not matched to a gene; V was cut back by 1 base and J by 4 bases. The CDR3 contains 19 residues. The germline CDR1 and CDR2 sequences are LGHNA and YNFKEQ. The CDR3 bases are TGTGCCAGCAGCCAAGCAACTAGCGGGAGAATCGTCGTAGAATACGAGCAGTACTTC. This gives the protein CASSQATSGRIVVEYEQYF.

The V gene is TRBV11-2, the J gene TRBJ2-2; tentatively, D is TRBD2 (6 bases). Germline assignment: CDR1 SGHAT and CDR2 FQNNGV. V was trimmed by 5 bases and J by 6 bases, leaving 13 bases between them. The CDR3 sequence is 14 residues long. The chain's CDR3 is CASSTTSYSGELFF. CDR3 nucleotide sequence: TGTGCCAGCAGCACCACTAGCTACTCCGGGGAGCTGTTTTTT. The full variable domain, its missing parts supplied by reference TRBV11-2 and TRBJ2-2, is EAGVAQSPRYKIIEKRQSVAFWCNPISGHATLYWYQQILGQGPKLLIQFQNNGVVDDSQLPKDRFSAERLKGVDSTLKIQPAKLEDSAVYLCASSTTSYSGELFFGEGSRLTVL.

The J gene is TRBJ2-1, the V gene TRBV14; the match to TRBD2 covers 8 bases. CDR3 size: 16 residues. The V gene's germline CDR1 is SGHDN and CDR2 FVKESK. The V gene end was trimmed by 1 base and the J gene end by 4 bases; junction bases not matched to a gene: 6. The CDR3 sequence is CASSQAGGKRYNEQFF. In nucleotides, the CDR3 is TGTGCCAGCAGCCAAGCGGGAGGGAAGCGATACAATGAGCAGTTCTTC.

The chain is built from TRBV3-1 and TRBJ2-5; D is ambiguous. Trimming took off 2 bases at V and 5 bases at J, with 15 bases between the two ends. CDR1 and CDR2 from the germline V gene are LGHDT and YNNKEL (reference sequence). The CDR3 totals 15 residues. Here the CDR3 reads CASSQRASGPETQYF. DNA for the CDR3: TGTGCCAGCAGCCAACGGGCATCAGGTCCGGAGACCCAGTACTTC.

The J gene is TRBJ2-2, the V gene TRBV7-8; the match to TRBD1 covers 9 bases. CDR1 and CDR2 (germline): SGHVS, FQNEAQ. The CDR3 is 16 amino acids. The V segment lost 6 bases and the J segment 5 bases; nucleotides outside the gene matches: 10. CDR3 in amino acids: CASRLPGQGRTGELFF. CDR3 DNA: TGTGCCAGCAGACTACCGGGACAGGGTCGAACCGGGGAGCTGTTTTTT.

V and J are TRBV2 and TRBJ2-5; D is unclear. Germline CDR1 reads SNHLY; CDR2 reads FYNNEI. CDR3 length: 14 residues. Trimming took off 4 bases at V and 5 bases at J, with 14 bases between the two ends. This CDR3 reads CASSVVLTAETQYF. The CDR3 DNA follows: TGTGCCAGCAGTGTTGTCTTAACAGCGGAGACCCAGTACTTC.

This clonotype came up many times. The genes are TRBV7-2 and TRBJ1-1; TRBD1 matches 7 bases. This CDR3 has 14 amino acids. With V trimmed by 7 bases and J by 4 bases, 9 bases remained unmatched. Germline V gene lookup returns CDR1 SGHTA and CDR2 FQGNSA. In nucleotides, the CDR3 is TGTGCCAGCAACCAGGGGGGCGGGATCACTGAAGCTTTCTTT. As protein: CASNQGGGITEAFF.